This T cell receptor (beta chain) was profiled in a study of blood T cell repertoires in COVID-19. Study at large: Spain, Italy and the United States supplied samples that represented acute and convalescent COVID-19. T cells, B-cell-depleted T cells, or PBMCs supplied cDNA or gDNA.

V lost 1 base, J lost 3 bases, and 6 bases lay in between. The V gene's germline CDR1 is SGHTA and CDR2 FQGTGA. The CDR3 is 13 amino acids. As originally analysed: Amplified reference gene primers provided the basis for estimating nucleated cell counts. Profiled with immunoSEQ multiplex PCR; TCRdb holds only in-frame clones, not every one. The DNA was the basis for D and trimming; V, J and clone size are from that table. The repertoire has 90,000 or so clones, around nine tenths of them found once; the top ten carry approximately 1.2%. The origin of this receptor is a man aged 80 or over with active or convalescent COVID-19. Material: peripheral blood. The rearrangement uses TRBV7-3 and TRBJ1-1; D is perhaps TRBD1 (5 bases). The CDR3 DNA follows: TGTGCCAGCAGCTTAAGGGGGGACACTGAAGCTTTCTTT. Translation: CASSLRGDTEAFF. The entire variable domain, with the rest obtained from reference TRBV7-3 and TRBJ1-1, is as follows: GAGVSQTPSNKVTEKGKYVELRCDPISGHTALYWYRQSLGQGPEFLIYFQGTGAADDSGLPNDRFFAVRPEGSVSTLKIQRTERGDSAVYLCASSLRGDTEAFFGQGTRLTVV.